This record covers a single T cell receptor (beta chain). What it binds is not known. It was the approximately 120-subject validation cohort, separate from the approximately 700-subject first cohort, to which the donors belonged. This entry is derived from a study of cytomegalovirus exposure and HLA in healthy donors. Study results and limitations: Confirmation was obtained in vitro that three CMV-associated chains are specific for CMV antigens.

This table comes from immunoSEQ multiplex PCR, and its TCRdb copy is limited to in-frame clones, with some not included. The table has around 71,000 clones, around 95% seen once. Sequences were obtained from PBMCs. This receptor was obtained from a man younger than 30 in good health and CMV-seropositive.

The CDR3 region is CATSSTLASGEWYNEQFF. The CDR3 region has the DNA TGTGCCACCAGCTCCACCCTGGCTAGCGGGGAATGGTACAATGAGCAGTTCTTC. The chain has TRBV15 and TRBJ2-1; 9 positions agree with TRBD2. The CDR3 has 18 residues. Trimming removed 5 bases from V and 4 bases from J; junction bases left unmatched: 15. In germline, CDR1 is LNHNV, CDR2 YYDKDF (reference sequence).